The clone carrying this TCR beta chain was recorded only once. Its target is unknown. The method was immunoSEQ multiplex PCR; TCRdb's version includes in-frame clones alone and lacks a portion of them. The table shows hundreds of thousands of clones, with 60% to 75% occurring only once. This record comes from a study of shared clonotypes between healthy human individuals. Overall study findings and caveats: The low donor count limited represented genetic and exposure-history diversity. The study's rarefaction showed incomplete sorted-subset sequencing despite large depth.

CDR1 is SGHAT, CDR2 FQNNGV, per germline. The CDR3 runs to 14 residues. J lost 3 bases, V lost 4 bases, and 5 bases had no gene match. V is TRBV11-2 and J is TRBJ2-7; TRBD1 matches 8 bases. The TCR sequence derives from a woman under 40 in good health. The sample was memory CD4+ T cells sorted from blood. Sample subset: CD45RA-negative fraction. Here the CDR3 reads CASSSGQGRYEQYF. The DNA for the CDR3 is TGTGCCAGCAGCTCTGGACAGGGCCGCTACGAGCAGTACTTC.